What follows is one T cell receptor beta chain and its context. Its target is not known. Positive CCR7 selection of CD45RO-negative cells yielded the naive CD8 cells, and terminally differentiated effector memory CD45RA+ cells were excluded. Investigators spread the genomic DNA of each subset evenly over several immunoSEQ plates. Only in-frame clones appear in the TCRdb table, and some are missing; sequencing was by immunoSEQ multiplex PCR. The sample includes about 2 million clones, 85% to 95% of them seen just once. The source of the sample is a study of shared clonotypes between healthy human individuals. Background on the study: Researchers assigned three CD4 naive, three CD4 memory, two CD8 naive and one CD8 memory plate to each donor. Study-wide results and limits: Among donors, clonotype sharing was expected to be affected by sequencing depth. What naive subsets generally showed was a larger estimated richness than memory subsets showed.

Deletions cut 5 bases from V and 6 bases from J, with 13 bases between. The CDR3 has 12 amino acids. The germline V gene has CDR1 SQVTM and CDR2 ANQGSEA. V usage is TRBV29-1 and J usage is TRBJ1-1; unclear D gene. The specimen was naive CD8+ T cells sorted from blood. The clonotype was recovered from a man between 18 and 29 years old in good health. The CDR3 DNA follows: TGCAGCGTTAACCCCTATGGGGCTGAAGCTTTCTTT. It is translated as CSVNPYGAEAFF.